The source of this T cell receptor (beta chain) is a study of Ad26.COV2.S vaccination and SARS-CoV-2 variants. As for treatment: roughly 19 received Ad26.COV2.S at low or high dose, single or two shots; roughly five received placebo; per-sample allocation not given. Each sample was drawn 63 days after the first injection (of vaccine or placebo). J gave up 2 bases and V 3 bases, and 5 bases lay outside the gene matches. CDR1 is SGDLS, CDR2 YYNGEE, per germline. The CDR3 is 15 amino acids. Repertoires were generated with immunoSEQ multiplex PCR, while TCRdb's copy carries only in-frame clones and drops some. The sample lists hundreds of thousands of clones; around 89% were seen once.

This specimen was peripheral blood, taken in a trial of Ad26.COV2.S vaccine versus placebo. The chain links TRBV9 to TRBJ2-1; TRBD1 aligns across 7 bases. This sequence originates from a person between 18 and 60 years old who received the Ad26.COV2.S COVID-19 vaccine or a placebo. The CDR3 sequence is CASSARDRPYNEQFF. CDR3 DNA: TGTGCCAGCAGCGCCCGGGACAGACCCTACAATGAGCAGTTCTTC.